The rows below give T cell receptor beta chains drawn from one sample of a study of technical replicates of blood from several donors. Clones were sequenced by immunoSEQ multiplex PCR, and TCRdb holds only the in-frame ones, with some missing. The sample records approximately 79,000 clones, 91% being singletons. The sequencing sample was made of T cells isolated from PBMCs. All receptors come from a human donor in good health. CDR3s include the opening cysteine and the closing phenylalanine or tryptophan. Each record gives: J gene, D gene, clone size, V gene, CDR3 DNA, CDR3 protein. A D gene is named only where the DNA matches it firmly. Size is stated for part of the rows, as once, few or many counts, or as a class when the clone is expanded.

j_gene: TRBJ2-3
d_gene: TRBD2
abundance: .
v_gene: TRBV5-4
CDR3nt: TGTGCCAGCTTGGCCGGGCGGGAGAGGTCAGATACGCAGTATTTT
CDR3aa: CASLAGRERSDTQYF

j_gene: TRBJ1-2
d_gene: .
abundance: .
v_gene: TRBV7-9
CDR3nt: TGTGCCAGCAGCTTACAGGGTAGGCATGGCTACACCTTC
CDR3aa: CASSLQGRHGYTF

j_gene: TRBJ1-1
d_gene: TRBD1
abundance: .
v_gene: TRBV2
CDR3nt: TGTGCCAGATCTACGGGACAGGGGTCTCTCCTGAACACTGAAGCTTTCTTT
CDR3aa: CARSTGQGSLLNTEAFF

j_gene: TRBJ2-2
d_gene: TRBD1
abundance: .
v_gene: TRBV19
CDR3nt: TGTGCCAGTAGTAATCGACAGGGCGGCGGGGAGCTGTTTTTT
CDR3aa: CASSNRQGGGELFF

j_gene: TRBJ2-3
d_gene: TRBD2
abundance: .
v_gene: TRBV2
CDR3nt: TGTGCCAGCAGTGCCCCATTAGCGGGAGTAGGGACAGATACGCAGTATTTT
CDR3aa: CASSAPLAGVGTDTQYF

j_gene: TRBJ2-7
d_gene: .
abundance: once
v_gene: TRBV27
CDR3nt: TGTGCCAGCAGCCCGACAAGTAGCTCCTACGAGCAGTACTTC
CDR3aa: CASSPTSSSYEQYF

j_gene: TRBJ2-5
d_gene: .
abundance: .
v_gene: TRBV4-2
CDR3nt: TGTGCCAGCAGCCAAGATAACAAGGACAGCAGGTTGGAGACCCAGTACTTC
CDR3aa: CASSQDNKDSRLETQYF

j_gene: TRBJ1-2
d_gene: TRBD1
abundance: .
v_gene: TRBV29-1
CDR3nt: TGCAGCGTTGAAACCCGGGACAGCTATGGCTACACCTTC
CDR3aa: CSVETRDSYGYTF

j_gene: TRBJ2-5
d_gene: TRBD2
abundance: .
v_gene: TRBV5-1
CDR3nt: TGCGCCAGCAAGTTAGCGGCGGGAGGAGAGACCCAGTACTTC
CDR3aa: CASKLAAGGETQYF

j_gene: TRBJ1-3
d_gene: TRBD1
abundance: .
v_gene: TRBV30
CDR3nt: TGTGCCTGGAGTTTGACAGGGAGTATCAGAAACACCATATATTTT
CDR3aa: CAWSLTGSIRNTIYF

j_gene: TRBJ2-2
d_gene: TRBD1
abundance: .
v_gene: TRBV7-3
CDR3nt: TGTGCCAGCAGCCGAACGGACAGGTACACCGGGGAGCTGTTTTTT
CDR3aa: CASSRTDRYTGELFF

j_gene: TRBJ1-3
d_gene: .
abundance: .
v_gene: TRBV6-5
CDR3nt: TGTGCCAGCAGGGAGTACTCCTCTGGAAACACCATATATTTT
CDR3aa: CASREYSSGNTIYF

j_gene: TRBJ2-1
d_gene: .
abundance: .
v_gene: TRBV7-6
CDR3nt: TGTGCCAGCAGCTTGGGGCAGGTTGAGCAGTTCTTC
CDR3aa: CASSLGQVEQFF

j_gene: TRBJ1-3
d_gene: .
abundance: .
v_gene: TRBV2
CDR3nt: TGTGCCAGCAGTGAAGCGCACAGGGCTGGAAACACCATATATTTT
CDR3aa: CASSEAHRAGNTIYF

j_gene: TRBJ2-7
d_gene: TRBD2
abundance: .
v_gene: TRBV14
CDR3nt: TGTGCCAGCAGCCAACCGACAGCGGGAGGGCCTTTGTTCGGTAACGAGCAGTACTTC
CDR3aa: CASSQPTAGGPLFGNEQYF

j_gene: TRBJ2-7
d_gene: .
abundance: .
v_gene: TRBV7-8
CDR3nt: TGTGCCAGCAGCTGGCAAGCGGGCCCCTACGAGCAGTACTTC
CDR3aa: CASSWQAGPYEQYF

j_gene: TRBJ1-5
d_gene: TRBD1
abundance: .
v_gene: TRBV4-1
CDR3nt: TGCGCCAGCAGCCATCGAATGGACAGGGATGGTGATCAGCCCCAGCATTTT
CDR3aa: CASSHRMDRDGDQPQHF

j_gene: TRBJ1-5
d_gene: TRBD1
abundance: medium-sized
v_gene: TRBV18
CDR3nt: TGTGCCAGCTCACCACCTGACAGGGCCAATCAGCCCCAGCATTTT
CDR3aa: CASSPPDRANQPQHF

j_gene: TRBJ2-7
d_gene: TRBD1
abundance: once
v_gene: TRBV11-1
CDR3nt: TGTGCCAGCAGCTCTGGGACAGTCTACGAGCAGTACTTC
CDR3aa: CASSSGTVYEQYF

j_gene: TRBJ1-2
d_gene: .
abundance: .
v_gene: TRBV19
CDR3nt: TGTGCCAGTAGTATAGGACAGGCGAACTATGGCTACACCTTC
CDR3aa: CASSIGQANYGYTF

j_gene: TRBJ2-1
d_gene: .
abundance: .
v_gene: TRBV29-1
CDR3nt: TGCAGCGTTGGAGGGGGGGCTAGCTCCTACAATGAGCAGTTCTTC
CDR3aa: CSVGGGASSYNEQFF

j_gene: TRBJ2-1
d_gene: TRBD2
abundance: .
v_gene: TRBV11-1
CDR3nt: TGTGCCAGCAGCCTAGCGGGAGTAAACGAGCAGTTCTTC
CDR3aa: CASSLAGVNEQFF

j_gene: TRBJ1-1
d_gene: .
abundance: .
v_gene: TRBV7-9
CDR3nt: TGTGCCAGCAGCCCACGAGACAGGCCTGAAGCTTTCTTT
CDR3aa: CASSPRDRPEAFF

j_gene: TRBJ2-3
d_gene: TRBD2
abundance: .
v_gene: TRBV7-6
CDR3nt: TGTGCCAGCAGCCGCCGGACTAGCGGGAGGACTAGCACAGATACGCAGTATTTT
CDR3aa: CASSRRTSGRTSTDTQYF

j_gene: TRBJ1-1
d_gene: TRBD1
abundance: .
v_gene: TRBV5-8
CDR3nt: TGTGCCAGCAGATTAGGGACAGGCAACACTGAAGCTTTCTTT
CDR3aa: CASRLGTGNTEAFF

j_gene: TRBJ1-5
d_gene: .
abundance: .
v_gene: TRBV5-8
CDR3nt: TGTGCCAGCAGCTCAAGGACGGGGAGCAATCAGCCCCAGCATTTT
CDR3aa: CASSSRTGSNQPQHF

j_gene: TRBJ2-7
d_gene: .
abundance: .
v_gene: TRBV5-1
CDR3nt: TGCGCCAGCAGAGAGGGCTCCTACGAGCAGTACTTC
CDR3aa: CASREGSYEQYF

j_gene: TRBJ2-3
d_gene: TRBD2
abundance: .
v_gene: TRBV5-1
CDR3nt: TGCGCCAGCAGCTTGGTGAACGGGAGGGGCACAGATACGCAGTATTTT
CDR3aa: CASSLVNGRGTDTQYF

j_gene: TRBJ1-2
d_gene: .
abundance: .
v_gene: TRBV7-9
CDR3nt: TGTGCCAGCAGCCCCGCCGTGGGAGGGGGTGATAACTATGGCTACACCTTC
CDR3aa: CASSPAVGGGDNYGYTF

j_gene: TRBJ2-2
d_gene: TRBD2
abundance: once
v_gene: TRBV5-4
CDR3nt: TGTGCCAGCAGCCGGTGGGGGGGGTCGAACACCGGGGAGCTGTTTTTT
CDR3aa: CASSRWGGSNTGELFF

j_gene: TRBJ1-4
d_gene: TRBD1
abundance: .
v_gene: TRBV6-1
CDR3nt: TGTGCCAGCAGTGAACTCACAGGGGGCATAAAGGAAAAACTGTTTTTT
CDR3aa: CASSELTGGIKEKLFF

j_gene: TRBJ1-1
d_gene: .
abundance: .
v_gene: TRBV29-1
CDR3nt: TGCAGCGTTGGAGGAGGTGGTACTGAAGCTTTCTTT
CDR3aa: CSVGGGGTEAFF

j_gene: TRBJ2-7
d_gene: .
abundance: .
v_gene: TRBV5-1
CDR3nt: TGCGCCAGCAGCTTGGTGGCTAGCGAGCAGTACTTC
CDR3aa: CASSLVASEQYF

j_gene: TRBJ1-1
d_gene: .
abundance: .
v_gene: TRBV30
CDR3nt: TGTGCCTGGAACCGAAGGTCAGGGGTTGGGACTGAAGCTTTCTTT
CDR3aa: CAWNRRSGVGTEAFF

j_gene: TRBJ2-7
d_gene: .
abundance: .
v_gene: TRBV19
CDR3nt: TGTGCCAGTGGGCAGGCAGGGGCCTACGAGCAGTACTTC
CDR3aa: CASGQAGAYEQYF

j_gene: TRBJ1-1
d_gene: .
abundance: .
v_gene: TRBV25-1
CDR3nt: TGTGCCAGCAGTGAACAGGGGAACACTGAAGCTTTCTTT
CDR3aa: CASSEQGNTEAFF

j_gene: TRBJ2-1
d_gene: .
abundance: .
v_gene: TRBV5-1
CDR3nt: TGCGCCAGCAGCTTGTCCCAGGGTTCCTACAATGAGCAGTTCTTC
CDR3aa: CASSLSQGSYNEQFF

j_gene: TRBJ2-3
d_gene: TRBD2
abundance: .
v_gene: TRBV7-9
CDR3nt: TGTGCCAGCAGCTTAGCAGCGGGGGTCTCTTATACGCAGTATTTT
CDR3aa: CASSLAAGVSYTQYF

j_gene: TRBJ1-1
d_gene: .
abundance: .
v_gene: TRBV9
CDR3nt: TGTGCCAGCAGCTATGACCTACCGGGGACTGAAGCTTTCTTT
CDR3aa: CASSYDLPGTEAFF

j_gene: TRBJ2-1
d_gene: .
abundance: .
v_gene: TRBV6-4
CDR3nt: TGTGCCAGCAGCCTGGACTCATACAATGAGCAGTTCTTC
CDR3aa: CASSLDSYNEQFF

j_gene: TRBJ2-7
d_gene: .
abundance: .
v_gene: TRBV13
CDR3nt: TGTGCCAGCAGCTATCTAGACTCTTCGGGCGAGCAGTACTTC
CDR3aa: CASSYLDSSGEQYF

j_gene: TRBJ2-3
d_gene: .
abundance: .
v_gene: TRBV7-9
CDR3nt: TGTGCCAGCAGCTACCTACAAATCCAGGGGATGGGGGATACGCAGTATTTT
CDR3aa: CASSYLQIQGMGDTQYF

j_gene: TRBJ1-2
d_gene: .
abundance: .
v_gene: TRBV5-4
CDR3nt: TGTGCCAGCAGCTCCAAATATGGCTACACCTTC
CDR3aa: CASSSKYGYTF

j_gene: TRBJ1-5
d_gene: TRBD1
abundance: .
v_gene: TRBV6-5
CDR3nt: TGTGCCAGCAGTTCTTCCCGGGACAGGGGCAATCAGCCCCAGCATTTT
CDR3aa: CASSSSRDRGNQPQHF

j_gene: TRBJ2-1
d_gene: .
abundance: .
v_gene: TRBV6-5
CDR3nt: TGTGCCACCTCCAGGGGAGCCTACAATGAGCAGTTCTTC
CDR3aa: CATSRGAYNEQFF

j_gene: TRBJ2-6
d_gene: .
abundance: .
v_gene: TRBV5-1
CDR3nt: TGCGCCAGCAGCTTGGCAGGGGAGCTTACTGGGGCCAACGTCCTGACTTTC
CDR3aa: CASSLAGELTGANVLTF

j_gene: TRBJ1-2
d_gene: .
abundance: .
v_gene: TRBV10-3
CDR3nt: TGTGCCATCAGTGAGGGTGTAGGGGAAAGCTATGGCTACACCTTC
CDR3aa: CAISEGVGESYGYTF

j_gene: TRBJ1-2
d_gene: TRBD1
abundance: few
v_gene: TRBV6-5
CDR3nt: TGTGCCACCCTGGGACAGGGCGGCTATGGCTACACCTTC
CDR3aa: CATLGQGGYGYTF

j_gene: TRBJ2-7
d_gene: TRBD1
abundance: .
v_gene: TRBV27
CDR3nt: TGTGCCAGCAGTCCCGGACAGGGGTTCGAGCAGTACTTC
CDR3aa: CASSPGQGFEQYF

j_gene: TRBJ2-2
d_gene: .
abundance: .
v_gene: TRBV11-3
CDR3nt: TGTGCCAGCAGCCCCTGGAGGGCGAACACCGGGGAGCTGTTTTTT
CDR3aa: CASSPWRANTGELFF

j_gene: TRBJ1-3
d_gene: TRBD1
abundance: .
v_gene: TRBV6-6
CDR3nt: TGTGCCAGCAGTTACCCACAGGGGATAGGAAACACCATATATTTT
CDR3aa: CASSYPQGIGNTIYF

j_gene: TRBJ1-5
d_gene: .
abundance: .
v_gene: TRBV30
CDR3nt: TGTGCCTGGAGTCGGGGGGACCAGCCCCAGCATTTT
CDR3aa: CAWSRGDQPQHF